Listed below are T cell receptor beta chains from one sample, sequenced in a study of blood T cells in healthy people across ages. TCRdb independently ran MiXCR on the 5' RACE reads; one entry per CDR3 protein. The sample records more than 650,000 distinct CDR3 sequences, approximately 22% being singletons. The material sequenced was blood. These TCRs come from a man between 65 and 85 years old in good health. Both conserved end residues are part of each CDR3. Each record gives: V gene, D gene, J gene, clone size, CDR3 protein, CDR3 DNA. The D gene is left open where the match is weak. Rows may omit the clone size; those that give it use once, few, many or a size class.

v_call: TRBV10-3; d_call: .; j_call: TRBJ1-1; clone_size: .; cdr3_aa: CAISEFAGRTEAFF; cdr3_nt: TGTGCCATCAGTGAGTTTGCAGGGCGCACTGAAGCTTTCTTT
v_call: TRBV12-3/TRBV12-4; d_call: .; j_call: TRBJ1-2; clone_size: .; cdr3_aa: CASSPTGTPGHYGYTF; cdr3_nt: TGTGCCAGCAGTCCCACAGGCACCCCAGGGCACTATGGCTACACCTTC
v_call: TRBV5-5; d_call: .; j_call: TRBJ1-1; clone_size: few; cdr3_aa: CASSPRQVLNTEAFF; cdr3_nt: TGTGCCAGCAGCCCGAGACAGGTGTTGAACACTGAAGCTTTCTTT
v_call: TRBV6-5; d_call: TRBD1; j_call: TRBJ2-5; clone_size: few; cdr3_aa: CASSSYYRGPQETQYF; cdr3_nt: TGTGCCAGCAGTTCCTACTACAGGGGACCCCAAGAGACCCAGTACTTC
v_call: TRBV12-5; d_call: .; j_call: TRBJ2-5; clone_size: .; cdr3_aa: CASGLSGDQETQYF; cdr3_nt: TGTGCTAGTGGTTTGTCCGGGGATCAAGAGACCCAGTACTTC
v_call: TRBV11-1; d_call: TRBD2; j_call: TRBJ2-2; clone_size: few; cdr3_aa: CASSLTSGTSGELFF; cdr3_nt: TGTGCCAGCAGCTTGACTAGCGGGACCTCCGGGGAGCTGTTTTTT
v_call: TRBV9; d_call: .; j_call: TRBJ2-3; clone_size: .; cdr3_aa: CASSVVSSTDTQYF; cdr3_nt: TGTGCCAGCAGCGTAGTATCCTCCACAGATACGCAGTATTTT
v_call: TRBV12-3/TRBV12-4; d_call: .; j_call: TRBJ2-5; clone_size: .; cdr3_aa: CASRPGRETQYF; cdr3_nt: TGTGCCAGCAGACCAGGGCGGGAGACCCAGTACTTC
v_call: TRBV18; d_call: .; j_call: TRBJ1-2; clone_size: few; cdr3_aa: CASSPPGFSYGYTF; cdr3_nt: TGTGCCAGCTCACCACCAGGATTTAGCTATGGCTACACCTTC
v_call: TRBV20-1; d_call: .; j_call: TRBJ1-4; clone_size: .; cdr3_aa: CSARTGEPQDEKLFF; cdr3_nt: TGCAGTGCTAGAACCGGGGAGCCTCAGGATGAAAAACTGTTTTTT
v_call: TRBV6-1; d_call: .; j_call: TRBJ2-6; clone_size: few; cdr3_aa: CASSLQIGGLRGANVLTF; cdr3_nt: TGTGCCAGCAGTCTCCAGATTGGTGGTTTGAGAGGGGCCAACGTCCTGACTTTC
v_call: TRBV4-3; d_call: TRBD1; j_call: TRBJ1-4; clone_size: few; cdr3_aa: CASSQGGQSWAEKLFF; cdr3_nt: TGCGCCAGCAGCCAGGGGGGACAGTCCTGGGCGGAAAAACTGTTTTTT
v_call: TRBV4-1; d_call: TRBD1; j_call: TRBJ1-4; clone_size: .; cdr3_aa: CASSHSTGAGDEKLFF; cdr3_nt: TGCGCCAGCAGCCACTCCACAGGGGCGGGGGATGAAAAACTGTTTTTT
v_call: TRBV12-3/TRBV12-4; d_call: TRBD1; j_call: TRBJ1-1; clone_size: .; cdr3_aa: CASSTGQEREAFF; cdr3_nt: TGTGCCAGCAGCACAGGACAGGAGCGTGAAGCTTTCTTT
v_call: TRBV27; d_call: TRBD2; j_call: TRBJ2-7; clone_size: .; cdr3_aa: CASSLYGGDEQYF; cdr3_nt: TGTGCCAGCAGTTTATACGGGGGGGATGAGCAGTACTTC
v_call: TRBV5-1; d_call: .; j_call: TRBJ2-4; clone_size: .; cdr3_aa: CASSLAPGTNIQYF; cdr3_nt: TGCGCCAGCAGCTTGGCCCCGGGTACGAACATTCAGTACTTC
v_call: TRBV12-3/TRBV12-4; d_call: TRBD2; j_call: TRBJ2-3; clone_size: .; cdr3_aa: CASRETSGVSTDTQYF; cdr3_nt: TGTGCCAGCAGAGAGACTAGCGGGGTGAGCACAGATACGCAGTATTTT
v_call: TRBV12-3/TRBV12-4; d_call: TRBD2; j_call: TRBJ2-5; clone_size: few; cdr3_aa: CASSLSSGGTQETQYF; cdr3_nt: TGTGCCAGCAGTCTCTCCTCGGGGGGGACCCAAGAGACCCAGTACTTC
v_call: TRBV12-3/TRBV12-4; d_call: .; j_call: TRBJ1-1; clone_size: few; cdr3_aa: CASSLAWVSAFF; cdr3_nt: TGTGCCAGCAGTTTAGCGTGGGTTTCAGCTTTCTTT
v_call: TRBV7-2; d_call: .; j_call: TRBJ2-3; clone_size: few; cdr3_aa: CASSLMGQTSTDTQYF; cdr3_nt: TGTGCCAGCAGCTTAATGGGTCAGACAAGCACAGATACGCAGTATTTT
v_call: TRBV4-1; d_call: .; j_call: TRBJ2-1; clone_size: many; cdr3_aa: CASSQGLSEQFF; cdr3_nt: TGCGCCAGCAGCCAAGGACTAAGTGAGCAGTTCTTC
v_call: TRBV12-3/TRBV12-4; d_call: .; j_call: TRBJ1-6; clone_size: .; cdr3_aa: CASRTRGISPLHF; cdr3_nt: TGTGCCAGCCGAACCCGGGGGATATCACCCCTCCACTTT